The sequence of this T cell receptor (beta chain) was determined in a study of blood T cell repertoires in COVID-19. Produced via immunoSEQ multiplex PCR; TCRdb's table is partial and in-frame only. The sample lists about 180,000 clones, under 85% occurring once. CDR3 length: 15 amino acids. CDR1 and CDR2 from the germline V gene are SGHAT and FQNNGV. The V and J ends lost 5 bases and 6 bases, in that order; junction bases with no gene match: 13. The sequence came from a woman in her 70s with COVID-19, enrolled during active disease. The sequencing input was peripheral blood. This chain links TRBV11-2 with TRBJ2-7; 7 bases fit TRBD2. In DNA form, the CDR3 reads TGTGCCAGCAGCCCCTTCCTCGGGGGGACGTCCGAGCAGTACTTC. Translation gives CASSPFLGGTSEQYF.